This TCR beta chain was found in a study of T cell repertoires in cytomegalovirus infection. This clonotype has more than one count but fewer than ten. TCRdb recomputed calls from the reads with MiXCR, one row per CDR3 protein. This table has 600,000 to 800,000 distinct CDR3 sequences, approximately 24% appearing once. Germline-derived CDR1 and CDR2 are DFQATT and SNEGSKA (reference sequence). The CDR3 sequence is 14 residues long. The chain is built from TRBV20-1 and TRBJ2-5; tentative D call: TRBD2 (7 bases). The sequence was obtained from a human donor in good health (CMV status not recorded). Some clones in this sample may be carry-over from other donors' samples. Sequencing was done on a sample of CD8+ T cells from PBMCs. CDR3 in amino acids: CSARRGLYQETQYF. The CDR3 nucleotides read TGCAGCGCGCGGCGGGGGCTTTACCAAGAGACCCAGTACTTC.